The following is a TCR beta chain sequence with its context. Its target is not known. Extracted RNA was reverse transcribed, and the resulting cDNA served as sequencing template. TCRdb keeps only in-frame clones here, not all; method: immunoSEQ multiplex PCR. The profile shows about 150,000 clones, more than 55% of them singletons. The CDR3 covers 13 residues. The ends were cut back, 7 bases at V and 1 base at J, with 10 bases in the middle. Germline CDR1 is MNHNS and CDR2 is SASEGT. This sample was taken from a study of CD8+ T cells in alopecia areata. Both CD4+ and CD8+ T cells were separated by sorting PBMCs. Study outcomes and limitations: Among the cells sequenced in scalp samples are also the resident alphabeta T cells of normal skin. Possibly as an HLA-related effect, TCR sharing across patients appeared less clear than in mice.

The specimen sequenced was CD8+ T cells sorted from blood. The clonotype originates from a human donor in good health. The V call is TRBV6-1, the J call TRBJ2-5; maybe TRBD1 (6 bases). The CDR3 DNA follows: TGTGCCAGCAAGTTGGACAGCCAAGAGACCCAGTACTTC. This codes for CASKLDSQETQYF.